This T cell receptor beta chain was found in a study of T-cell reconstitution after alpha-beta-depleted transplantation in children. TCRbeta library construction was performed incorporating unique molecular identifiers. TCRdb re-analysed the PCR reads in MiXCR, keeping a single row per CDR3 protein. The table has over 150,000 distinct CDR3 sequences, roughly 11% seen once; the top ten hold roughly an eighth. Study results and caveats: Several hundred expanded graft clones reportedly supplied alpha-beta T cells about two months after transplant.

This clonotype appeared many times. No antigen is known for it. The sequence was obtained from a boy under 10 years old with acute myeloid leukemia, due to receive a stem cell transplant. This sample comprised PBMCs, obtained before TCRalphabeta/CD19-depleted stem cell transplant.

CDR3 bases: TGCGCCAGCAGCTTTTCTGAGACCCAGTACTTC. Translating it yields CASSFSETQYF. This chain joins TRBV5-1 and TRBJ2-5, with D uncertain. V dropped 2 bases and J dropped 5 bases, with 4 bases sitting between them. The CDR3 has 11 residues. Germline V gene sequence: CDR1 SGHRS, CDR2 YFSETQ.